The rows below give T cell receptor beta chains drawn from one sample of a study of a mutant IDH1 vaccine in newly diagnosed glioma. TCRdb keeps only in-frame clones here, not all; method: immunoSEQ multiplex PCR. The sample contains roughly 84,000 clones, around 79% of which appear only once. The source was PBMCs, collected from a glioma patient treated with radiotherapy, temozolomide or both. These TCRs come from a man in his forties or fifties with glioma. Some clones in this sample may be carry-over from other donors' samples. CDR3s include the opening cysteine and the closing phenylalanine or tryptophan. D genes are given only for firm matches.

TRBJ2-1 . TRBV2 CASSGGAGSYNEQFF
TRBJ2-2 TRBD2 TRBV19 CASSINARGGGELFF
TRBJ2-7 . TRBV29-1 CSVDRQGGEQYF
TRBJ2-3 TRBD1 TRBV5-1 CASSWSTGGTDTQYF
TRBJ2-1 TRBD2 TRBV7-8 CASSTGRGNEQFF
TRBJ2-4 TRBD1 TRBV30 CAWSEDRARNIQYF
TRBJ1-1 TRBD1 TRBV5-4 CATGGKMTEAFF
TRBJ1-4 . TRBV6-6 CASTPARTNEKLFF
TRBJ2-3 TRBD2 TRBV10-2 CASSEAGGRDTQYF
TRBJ2-7 . TRBV6-5 CASSYKTGFAYEQYF
TRBJ1-2 TRBD1 TRBV4-2 CASSQERFTGDNGYTF
TRBJ1-1 . TRBV2 CANSMNTEAFF
TRBJ2-7 . TRBV5-4 CASSPQTGPSYEQYF
TRBJ2-5 . TRBV2 CASSSRGQLLQETQYF
TRBJ2-7 . TRBV10-2 CASFRLGGSTYEQYF
TRBJ2-3 . TRBV6-1 CASSGGGAGHVDTQYF
TRBJ1-6 TRBD1 TRBV25-1 CASSGRDSLHF
TRBJ2-7 . TRBV29-1 CSVEDLGEQYF
TRBJ1-1 . TRBV4-2 CASSQDLPRTEAFF
TRBJ2-7 TRBD1 TRBV5-8 CASSTWTGPYEQYF
TRBJ1-2 . TRBV7-9 CASGPGGSNYGYTF
TRBJ2-3 . TRBV6-5 CASSYARRDTQYF
TRBJ2-6 . TRBV25-1 CASSIRGSGANVLTF
TRBJ1-6 . TRBV6-6 CASNGNRSPLHF
TRBJ2-5 TRBD1 TRBV29-1 CSVEDRRGQETQYF
TRBJ2-7 . TRBV7-8 CASSPGRHPSYEQYF
TRBJ1-1 . TRBV9 CASSVGVHTEAFF
TRBJ1-3 TRBD1 TRBV29-1 CSVGLTGGNTIYF
TRBJ1-1 TRBD1 TRBV6-5 CASSYSGQGWSEAFF
TRBJ1-1 . TRBV6-1 CASSERGGGLAEAFF
TRBJ2-5 TRBD2 TRBV5-4 CASSLGERGRGRETQYF
TRBJ2-1 . TRBV7-3 CASSPGGTLHNEQFF
TRBJ1-5 . TRBV5-8 CASSPSVSLNQPQHF
TRBJ1-1 TRBD1 TRBV5-6 CASTRQGGTEAFF
TRBJ1-2 . TRBV29-1 CSVVRRGGSNYGYTF
TRBJ1-2 TRBD1 TRBV5-4 CASSVGQALYGYTF
TRBJ1-6 . TRBV6-1 CASSETVGSPLHF
TRBJ2-3 TRBD1 TRBV6-5 CASRRNRGDTQYF
TRBJ2-7 . TRBV7-2 CASSPGGGLGSYEQYF